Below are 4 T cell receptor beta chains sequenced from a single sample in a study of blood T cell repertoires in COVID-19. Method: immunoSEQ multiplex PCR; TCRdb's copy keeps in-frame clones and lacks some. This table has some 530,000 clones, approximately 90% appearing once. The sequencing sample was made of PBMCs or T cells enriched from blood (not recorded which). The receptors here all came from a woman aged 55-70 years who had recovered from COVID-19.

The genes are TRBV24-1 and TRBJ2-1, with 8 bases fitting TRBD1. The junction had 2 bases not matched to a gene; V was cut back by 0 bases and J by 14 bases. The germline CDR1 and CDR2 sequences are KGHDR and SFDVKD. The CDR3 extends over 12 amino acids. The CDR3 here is CATSDLGTGEFF. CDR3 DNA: TGTGCCACCAGTGATTTGGGGACAGGCGAGTTCTTC.

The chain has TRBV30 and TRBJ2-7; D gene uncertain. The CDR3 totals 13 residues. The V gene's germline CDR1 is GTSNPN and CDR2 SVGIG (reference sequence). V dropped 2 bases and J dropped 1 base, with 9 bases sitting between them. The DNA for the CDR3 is TGTGCCTGGAGTCCTCGACATTCCTACGAGCAGTACTTC. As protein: CAWSPRHSYEQYF.

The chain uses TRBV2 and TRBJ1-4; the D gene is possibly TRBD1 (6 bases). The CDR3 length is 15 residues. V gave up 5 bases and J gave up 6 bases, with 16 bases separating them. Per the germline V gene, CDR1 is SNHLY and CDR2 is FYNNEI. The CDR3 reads CASSRRGGRDEKLFF. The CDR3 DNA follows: TGTGCCAGCAGTCGTCGGGGGGGCAGGGATGAAAAACTGTTTTTT.

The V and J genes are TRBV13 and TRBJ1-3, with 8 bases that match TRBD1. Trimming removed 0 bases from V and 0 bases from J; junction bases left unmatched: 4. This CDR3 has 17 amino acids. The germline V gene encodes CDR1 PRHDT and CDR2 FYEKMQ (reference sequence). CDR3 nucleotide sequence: TGTGCCAGCAGCTTAGGTGGCAGGGGGCTCTCTGGAAACACCATATATTTT. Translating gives CASSLGGRGLSGNTIYF.